One sample yielded the 5 T cell receptor beta chains listed below, sequenced in a study of blood T cell repertoires in COVID-19. The assay was immunoSEQ multiplex PCR, and TCRdb's table has in-frame clones only and misses some. The table has roughly 250,000 clones, about 85% seen once; the top ten hold roughly 4%. The sequenced sample was peripheral blood. The receptors derive from a man aged 55 to 70 who had recovered from COVID-19.

The chain carries TRBV10-1 and TRBJ1-1; D may be TRBD1 (6 bases). The CDR3 length is 15 residues. Trimming took off 0 bases at V and 1 base at J, with 9 bases between the two ends. The germline CDR1 and CDR2 sequences are WNHNN and SYGVQD (reference sequence). CDR3 protein: CASSESRTANTEAFF. DNA of the CDR3: TGCGCCAGCAGTGAGTCCAGGACAGCGAACACTGAAGCTTTCTTT.

This sequence joins TRBV5-4 and TRBJ2-7, with D perhaps TRBD2 (5 bases). CDR3 length: 15 residues. Trimming left V 3 bases short and J 6 bases short, with 19 bases between. CDR1 is SGHNT, CDR2 YYREEE, per germline (reference sequence). The CDR3 DNA follows: TGTGCCAGCAGCTCCGGCGGGCAGGTTGGGTCCGAGCAGTACTTC. Amino acid sequence: CASSSGGQVGSEQYF.

The rearrangement joins TRBV5-1 to TRBJ1-1; 8 bases agree with TRBD1. The CDR3 loop spans 17 amino acids. V gave up 2 bases and J gave up 1 base; unmatched junction bases: 10. Germline CDR1 is SGHRS and CDR2 is YFSETQ. The CDR3 spells CASSFGQGFSGNTEAFF. DNA for the CDR3: TGCGCCAGCAGCTTTGGACAGGGCTTTTCGGGGAACACTGAAGCTTTCTTT.

This chain uses TRBV4-2 with TRBJ2-7; D uncertain. Germline-derived CDR1 and CDR2 are LGHNA and YNFKEQ. V shed 2 bases and J shed 2 bases, with 10 bases lying between them. The CDR3 loop spans 14 amino acids. CDR3 sequence: CASSQTYGTYEQYF. The CDR3 nucleotides are TGTGCCAGCAGCCAAACCTACGGTACCTACGAGCAGTACTTC.

The chain joins TRBV15 to TRBJ1-1; D is undetermined. The CDR3 totals 13 residues. Germline assignment: CDR1 LNHNV and CDR2 YYDKDF (reference sequence). The V and J ends lost 2 bases and 3 bases respectively, with 7 bases between them. The CDR3 nucleotides are TGTGCCACCAGCAGATCGTCCCACACTGAAGCTTTCTTT. This codes for CATSRSSHTEAFF.